This entry lists 11 T cell receptor beta chains sequenced from one sample in a study of cytomegalovirus exposure and HLA in healthy donors (dated by TCRdb to 2016 to 2017). Library preparation used the immunoSEQ multiplex PCR assay. For the multiplex PCR, a mixture combining 60 forward primers for TCR Vbeta segments and 13 reverse primers for TCR Jbeta segments was used. What TCRdb holds here is the immuneACCESS table cut down to in-frame rearrangements. Part of the clones is not present; checked against another copy, under half of the missing clones reflect an unresolved V gene, and the others are unexplained. The sample yields around 76,000 clones; approximately 72% were counted once. The biggest ten clones account for 7.5% to 10% of the sample. The sample consisted of PBMCs. Receptor source: a middle-aged woman in good health and CMV-seropositive.

The chain joins TRBV2 to TRBJ2-2; 7 bases fit TRBD2. Germline V lookup: CDR1 SNHLY, CDR2 FYNNEI. V lost 6 bases, J lost 1 base, and 5 bases stayed unmatched. The CDR3 length is 15 residues. The CDR3 spells CASRGGQVNTGELFF. The CDR3 DNA reads TGTGCCAGCAGGGGAGGGCAGGTGAACACCGGGGAGCTGTTTTTT.

V usage is TRBV14 and J usage is TRBJ1-5; no clear D. This CDR3 spans 12 amino acids. Trimming took 2 bases from V and 4 from J, leaving 3 bases between them. Germline loops: CDR1 SGHDN, CDR2 FVKESK. The CDR3 region is CASSQPNQPQHF. The CDR3 coding sequence is TGTGCCAGCAGCCAACCGAATCAGCCCCAGCATTTT.

The table lists this clone with a few counts. The chain employs TRBV6-1 and TRBJ1-2; D possibly corresponds to TRBD1 (6 bases). This CDR3 comprises 16 residues. V was clipped by 2 bases and J by 7 bases, with 20 bases between them. The germline CDR1 and CDR2 sequences are MNHNS and SASEGT. CDR3 DNA: TGTGCCAGCAGTGAATCTCATAAACAGGGAGGGGGTGGCTACACCTTC. It is translated as CASSESHKQGGGGYTF.

The genes are TRBV7-9 and TRBJ2-7, with 11 nucleotides matching TRBD2. CDR3 length: 16 residues. Losses at the gene ends were 4 bases for V and 3 bases for J; bases not matched to a gene: 8. Germline assignment: CDR1 SEHNR and CDR2 FQNEAQ (reference sequence). The DNA for the CDR3 is TGTGCCAGCAGCTCGTCACTAGCGGGGGCCTTCTACGAGCAGTACTTC. Its protein is CASSSSLAGAFYEQYF.

In DNA, the CDR3 is TGTGCCACCAGCAGAGACTACCCGGGACAGAACACCGGGGAGCTGTTTTTT. Its translation is CATSRDYPGQNTGELFF. The chain has TRBV15 and TRBJ2-2; weak D call: TRBD1 (6 bases). The ends were cut back, 0 bases at V and 1 base at J, with 12 bases in the middle. Germline CDR1 LNHNV, CDR2 YYDKDF (reference sequence). CDR3 length: 17 residues.

This clone was observed a few times. The gene calls are TRBV6-6 and TRBJ2-4, with 9 positions matching TRBD1. V trimming: 2 bases; J trimming: 7 bases; junction bases outside the gene matches: 3. Germline CDR1 reads MNHNY; CDR2 reads SVGAGI (reference sequence). The CDR3 sequence is 14 residues long. The CDR3 nucleotides read TGTGCCAGCAGTTACCAGGGACAGGGTAACATTCAGTACTTC. This codes for CASSYQGQGNIQYF.

Worth noting for this clone: The identical CDR3 is also encoded by other nucleotide sequences in the sample. CDR3: CASSYSGENTDTQYF. The CDR3 nucleotides read TGTGCCAGCAGTTACTCCGGGGAAAACACAGATACGCAGTATTTT. This rearrangement joins TRBV6-6 to TRBJ2-3, with D perhaps matching TRBD2 (5 bases). Germline lookup yields CDR1 MNHNY and CDR2 SVGAGI (reference sequence). This CDR3 is built from 15 residues. Trimming left V 0 bases short and J 2 bases short, with 9 bases between.

In its sample, this clone was seen a few times. The chain's CDR3 is CASSGAGLPHNEQFF. CDR3 DNA sequence: TGTGCCAGTAGTGGGGCAGGGCTGCCTCACAATGAGCAGTTCTTC. The J gene is TRBJ2-1, the V gene TRBV19; D may be TRBD1 (5 bases). The CDR3 has 15 amino acids. CDR1 LNHDA and CDR2 SQIVND come from the germline V gene (reference sequence). V lost 5 bases, J lost 5 bases, and 16 bases lay in between.

This clone was counted ten times or more. J is TRBJ1-6 and V is TRBV6-1; 8 positions agree with TRBD1. This CDR3 has 15 residues. The V gene's germline CDR1 is MNHNS and CDR2 SASEGT. J gave up 10 bases and V 2 bases, and 7 bases lay outside the gene matches. CDR3 nucleotide sequence: TGTGCCAGCAGTGAATACAGGGGGGGACAGTCACCCCTCCACTTT. Residues: CASSEYRGGQSPLHF.

CDR3 DNA: TGTGCCAGCAGCCAAGAGGGGGGGGCTAACACCGGGGAGCTGTTTTTT. Amino acids: CASSQEGGANTGELFF. The chain carries TRBV4-2 and TRBJ2-2; possible D gene TRBD2, 7 bases. Germline values: CDR1 LGHNA, CDR2 YNFKEQ. This CDR3 has 16 residues. V was pared by 0 bases and J by 2 bases, with 10 bases between.

J is TRBJ2-5 and V is TRBV7-9; 7 bases are shared with TRBD2. CDR1 SEHNR and CDR2 FQNEAQ come from the germline V gene (reference sequence). The CDR3 contains 15 residues. The J segment lost 1 base and the V segment lost 5 bases, leaving 7 bases of the junction unmatched. CDR3 DNA sequence: TGTGCCAGCAGCGCCGTGGAGCGGGGCCAAGAGACCCAGTACTTC. Its translation: CASSAVERGQETQYF.